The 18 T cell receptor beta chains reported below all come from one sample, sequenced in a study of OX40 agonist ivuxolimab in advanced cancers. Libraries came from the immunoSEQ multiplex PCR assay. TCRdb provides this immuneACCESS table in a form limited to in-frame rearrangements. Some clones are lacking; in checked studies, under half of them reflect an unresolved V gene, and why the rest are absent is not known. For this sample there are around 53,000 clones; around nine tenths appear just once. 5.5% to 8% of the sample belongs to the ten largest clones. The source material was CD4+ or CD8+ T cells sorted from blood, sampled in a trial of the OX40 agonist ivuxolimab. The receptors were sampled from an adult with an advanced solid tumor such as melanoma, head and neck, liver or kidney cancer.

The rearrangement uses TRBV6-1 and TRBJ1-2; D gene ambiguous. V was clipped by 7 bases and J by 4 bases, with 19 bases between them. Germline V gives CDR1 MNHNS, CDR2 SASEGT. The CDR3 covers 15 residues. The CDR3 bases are TGTGCCAGCAAGGTCGGGTTGGGAACCGCCTATGGCTACACCTTC. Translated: CASKVGLGTAYGYTF.

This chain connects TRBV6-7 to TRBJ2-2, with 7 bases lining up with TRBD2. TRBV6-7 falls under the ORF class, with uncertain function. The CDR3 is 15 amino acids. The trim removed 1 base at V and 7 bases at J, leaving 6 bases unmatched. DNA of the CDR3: TGTGCCAGCAGTTACTTTCGGGAGGCCCACGGGGAGCTGTTTTTT. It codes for CASSYFREAHGELFF.

The CDR3 reads CASSFDRGWKEQYF. CDR3 nucleotides: TGCGCCAGCAGCTTCGACAGGGGATGGAAAGAGCAGTACTTC. V and J are TRBV5-1 and TRBJ2-7, with TRBD1 matching 8 bases. CDR3 length: 14 amino acids. V was pared by 2 bases and J by 7 bases, with 8 bases of the junction left unmatched. CDR1 and CDR2 (germline): SGHRS, YFSETQ.

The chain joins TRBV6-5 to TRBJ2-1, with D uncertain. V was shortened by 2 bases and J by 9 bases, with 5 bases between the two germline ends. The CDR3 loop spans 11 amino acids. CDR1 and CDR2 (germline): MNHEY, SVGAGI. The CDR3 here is CASSYGGEQFF. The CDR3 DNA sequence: TGTGCCAGCAGTTACGGCGGTGAGCAGTTCTTC.

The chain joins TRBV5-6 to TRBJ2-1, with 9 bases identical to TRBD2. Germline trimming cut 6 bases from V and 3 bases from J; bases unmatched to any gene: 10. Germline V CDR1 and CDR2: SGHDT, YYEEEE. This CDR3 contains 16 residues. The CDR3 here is CASTAQGREGYNEQFF. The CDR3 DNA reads TGTGCCAGCACAGCACAAGGGCGGGAGGGCTACAATGAGCAGTTCTTC.

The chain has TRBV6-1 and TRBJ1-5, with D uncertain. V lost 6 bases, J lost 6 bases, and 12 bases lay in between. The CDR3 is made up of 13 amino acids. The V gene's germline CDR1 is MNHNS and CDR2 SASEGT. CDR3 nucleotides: TGTGCCAGCAGATCTGGGAGTCTTCAGCCCCAGCATTTT. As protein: CASRSGSLQPQHF.

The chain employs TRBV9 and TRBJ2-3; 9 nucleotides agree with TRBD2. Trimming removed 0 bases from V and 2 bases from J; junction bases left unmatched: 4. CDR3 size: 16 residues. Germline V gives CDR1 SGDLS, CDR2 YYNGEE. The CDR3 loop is CASSVEAGGPTDTQYF. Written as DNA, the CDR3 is TGTGCCAGCAGCGTAGAAGCGGGAGGACCCACAGATACGCAGTATTTT.

CDR3 coding DNA: TGCGCCAGCAGCGACAGCGTTTACCAAGAGACCCAGTACTTC. Translation: CASSDSVYQETQYF. V and J are TRBV5-1 and TRBJ2-5; a possible D gene is TRBD1 (5 bases). The CDR3 is 14 amino acids. V lost 4 bases and J lost 0, with 10 bases in between. Looked up from germline, CDR1 is SGHRS and CDR2 is YFSETQ. The complete variable domain, with remaining parts taken from reference TRBV5-1 and TRBJ2-5, reads KAGVTQTPRYLIKTRGQQVTLSCSPISGHRSVSWYQQTPGQGLQFLFEYFSETQRNKGNFPGRFSGRQFSNSRSEMNVSTLELGDSALYLCASSDSVYQETQYFGPGTRLLVL.

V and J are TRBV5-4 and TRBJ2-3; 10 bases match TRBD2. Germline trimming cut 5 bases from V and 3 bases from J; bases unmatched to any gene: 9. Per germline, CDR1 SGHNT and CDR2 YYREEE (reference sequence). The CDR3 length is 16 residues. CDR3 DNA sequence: TGTGCCAGCAGTCCTAGCGGGGGTCGGTGGACAGATACGCAGTATTTT. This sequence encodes CASSPSGGRWTDTQYF.

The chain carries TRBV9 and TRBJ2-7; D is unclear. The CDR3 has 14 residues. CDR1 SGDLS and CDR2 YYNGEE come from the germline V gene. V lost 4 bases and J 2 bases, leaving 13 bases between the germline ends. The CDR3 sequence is CASSPPGPPYEQYF. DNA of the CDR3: TGTGCCAGCAGCCCCCCCGGACCCCCCTACGAGCAGTACTTC.

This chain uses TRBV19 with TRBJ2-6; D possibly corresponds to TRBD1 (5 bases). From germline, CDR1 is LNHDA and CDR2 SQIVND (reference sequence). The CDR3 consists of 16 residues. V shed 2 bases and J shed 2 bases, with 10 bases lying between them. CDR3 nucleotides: TGTGCCAGTAGTATATCGGCAGGGACTGGGGCCAACGTCCTGACTTTC. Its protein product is CASSISAGTGANVLTF.

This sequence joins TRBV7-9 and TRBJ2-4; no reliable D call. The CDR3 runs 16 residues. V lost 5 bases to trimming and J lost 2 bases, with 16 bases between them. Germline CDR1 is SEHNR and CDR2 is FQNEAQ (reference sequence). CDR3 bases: TGTGCCAGCAGCCTCGGACCGGGTGGTTCCAAAAACATTCAGTACTTC. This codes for CASSLGPGGSKNIQYF.

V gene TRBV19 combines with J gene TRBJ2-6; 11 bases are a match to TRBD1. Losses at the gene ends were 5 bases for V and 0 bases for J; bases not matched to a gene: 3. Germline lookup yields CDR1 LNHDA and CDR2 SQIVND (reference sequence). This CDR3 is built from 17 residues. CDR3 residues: CASSPGTGGSGANVLTF. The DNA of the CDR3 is TGTGCCAGTAGTCCCGGGACAGGGGGCTCTGGGGCCAACGTCCTGACTTTC.

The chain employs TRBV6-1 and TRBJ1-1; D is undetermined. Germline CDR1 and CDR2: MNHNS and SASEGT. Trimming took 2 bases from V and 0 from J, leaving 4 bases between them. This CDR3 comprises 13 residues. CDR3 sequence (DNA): TGTGCCAGCAGTGAACAGCTGAACACTGAAGCTTTCTTT. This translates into CASSEQLNTEAFF.

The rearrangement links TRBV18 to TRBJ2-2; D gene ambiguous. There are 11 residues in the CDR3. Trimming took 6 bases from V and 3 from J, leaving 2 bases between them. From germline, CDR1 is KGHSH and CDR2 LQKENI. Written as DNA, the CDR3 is TGTGCCAGCTCTGACACCGGGGAGCTGTTTTTT. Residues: CASSDTGELFF. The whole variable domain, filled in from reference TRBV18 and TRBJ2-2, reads NAGVMQNPRHLVRRRGQEARLRCSPMKGHSHVYWYRQLPEEGLKFMVYLQKENIIDESGMPKERFSAEFPKEGPSILRIQQVVRGDSAAYFCASSDTGELFFGEGSRLTVL.

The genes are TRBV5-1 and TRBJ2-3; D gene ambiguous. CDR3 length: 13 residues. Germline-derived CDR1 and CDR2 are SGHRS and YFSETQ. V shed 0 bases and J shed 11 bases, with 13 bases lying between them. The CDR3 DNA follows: TGCGCCAGCAGCTTGGGTTCGGGTTCTGGGCAGTATTTT. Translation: CASSLGSGSGQYF.

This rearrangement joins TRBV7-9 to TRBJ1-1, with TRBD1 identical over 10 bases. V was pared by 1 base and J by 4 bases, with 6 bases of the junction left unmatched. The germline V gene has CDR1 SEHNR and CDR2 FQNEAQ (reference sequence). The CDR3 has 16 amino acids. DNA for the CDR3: TGTGCCAGCAGCTTAGAAGTCGGGACAGGGGCCACTGAAGCTTTCTTT. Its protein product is CASSLEVGTGATEAFF.

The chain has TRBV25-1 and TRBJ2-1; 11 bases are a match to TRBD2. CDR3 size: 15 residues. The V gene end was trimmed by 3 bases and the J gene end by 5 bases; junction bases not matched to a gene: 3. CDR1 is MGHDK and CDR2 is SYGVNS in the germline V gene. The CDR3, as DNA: TGTGCCAGCAGTGATAGCGGGAGGGCCCACAATGAGCAGTTCTTC. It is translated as CASSDSGRAHNEQFF.